In this sample, the clone carrying this T cell receptor (beta chain) turned up a few times. Antigen unknown. The sample comes from a study of T-cell memory formation after mild COVID-19. About the research overall: For the most part, TCR clusters were specific to one donor. Study results and limitations: Balance between CD4 and CD8 was seen in clones contracting day 15 to 85, and a CD4+ lean was seen in later expanders. Contracting CD4+ clones lay largely in CM and EM, with CD8+ ones residing in EMRA.

TCRdb re-called the 5' RACE reads with MiXCR, one entry per CDR3 protein. This sample has under 450,000 distinct CDR3 sequences, with 20% to 30% found just once. Germline values: CDR1 LNHDA, CDR2 SQIVND (reference sequence). The V end lost 3 bases, the J end lost 8 bases, and 7 bases lay between the germline ends. CDR3 length equals 11 residues. The TCR was taken from an adult woman who had mild COVID-19 (a few samples of this study predate the infection). Cell type and time point are not known. Source material: PBMCs or a T cell subset sorted from them (not recorded which). The chain recombines TRBV19 with TRBJ1-1; D is perhaps TRBD1 (6 bases). The DNA for the CDR3 is TGTGCCAGTAGTATGGGGACAGAAGCTTTCTTT. Protein product: CASSMGTEAFF.